The present TCR beta chain was sequenced within a study of blood T cell dynamics during melanoma immunotherapy. V gave up 1 base and J gave up 4 bases, with 9 bases separating them. In germline, CDR1 is SGHTA, CDR2 FQGNSA. This CDR3 is built from 14 residues. Time point defined: pre-treatment baseline. TCRdb keeps only in-frame clones here, not all; method: immunoSEQ multiplex PCR. The sample records around 8,100 clones, roughly 80% being singletons. The chain carries TRBV7-2 and TRBJ2-3; D is unclear. The sequence was collected from a human donor with melanoma. Source: blood, taken from a patient treated with checkpoint blockade. The CDR3 loop reads CASSLVSSADTQYF. The CDR3 region has the DNA TGTGCCAGCAGCTTAGTCTCAAGTGCAGATACGCAGTATTTT. The full variable domain, in which reference TRBV7-2 and TRBJ2-3 provide the parts outside the CDR3, is GAGVSQSPSNKVTEKGKDVELRCDPISGHTALYWYRQSLGQGLEFLIYFQGNSAPDKSGLPSDRFSAERTGGSVSTLTIQRTQQEDSAVYLCASSLVSSADTQYFGPGTRLTVL.